This T cell receptor beta chain was captured by sequencing in a study of T-cell reconstitution after alpha-beta-depleted transplantation in children. Unique molecular identifiers tagged the TCRbeta library. TCRdb used MiXCR to reprocess the PCR reads, holding one entry per CDR3 protein. The data hold some 240,000 distinct CDR3 sequences, with 12% observed a single time. Looked up from germline, CDR1 is SGHRS and CDR2 is YFSETQ. Trimming stripped 0 bases from V and 6 bases from J, with 16 bases between. The CDR3 has 15 amino acids. This clonotype came up a few times. The sequence came from a human donor who donated a stem cell graft to a child with acute lymphoblastic leukemia. The V call is TRBV5-1, the J call TRBJ2-7; no reliable D call. Sample: PBMCs from the stem cell graft donor, taken from the stem cell graft. DNA for the CDR3: TGCGCCAGCAGCTTGGGGAACTCAGCTACTGCCGAGCAGTACTTC. This translates into CASSLGNSATAEQYF.